Listed below are T cell receptor beta chains from one sample, sequenced in a study of blood T cell repertoires in COVID-19. Sequenced by immunoSEQ multiplex PCR; TCRdb stores in-frame clones only, minus some. The sample consists of 100,000 to 150,000 clones, roughly 80% of them appearing once. The specimen sequenced was peripheral blood. The receptors here all came from a man aged 55 to 70 with acute or convalescent COVID-19. Both conserved end residues are part of each CDR3. The D gene is left open where the match is weak. Where a row states a size, it is once, few, many or the class of an expanded clone; other rows omit it.

J gene: TRBJ1-1; V gene: TRBV11-3; D gene: .; clone size: .; CDR3 DNA: TGTGCCAGCAGCTCATCGGGTGGAAGGACTGAAGCTTTCTTT; CDR3 protein: CASSSSGGRTEAFF
J gene: TRBJ1-2; V gene: TRBV29-1; D gene: .; clone size: .; CDR3 DNA: TGCAGCGTTTCAGAGGGTATACCGTCCTACACCTTC; CDR3 protein: CSVSEGIPSYTF
J gene: TRBJ2-1; V gene: TRBV3-1/TRBV3-2; D gene: .; clone size: .; CDR3 DNA: TGTGCCAGCAGCCAAGATCGCCTAGTAGGCAATGAGCAGTTCTTC; CDR3 protein: CASSQDRLVGNEQFF
J gene: TRBJ2-4; V gene: TRBV11-2; D gene: .; clone size: few; CDR3 DNA: TGTGCCAGCAGGGAAGCAGGGGAGGCCAAAAACATTCAGTACTTC; CDR3 protein: CASREAGEAKNIQYF
J gene: TRBJ2-7; V gene: TRBV20-1; D gene: TRBD1; clone size: few; CDR3 DNA: TGCAGTGCTCGACAGGGCTACGAGCAGTACTTC; CDR3 protein: CSARQGYEQYF
J gene: TRBJ2-3; V gene: TRBV27; D gene: TRBD1; clone size: .; CDR3 DNA: TGTGCCAGCAGTTTACGAAGGGACAGGGGACTCACAGATACGCAGTATTTT; CDR3 protein: CASSLRRDRGLTDTQYF
J gene: TRBJ1-2; V gene: TRBV7-9; D gene: TRBD1; clone size: once; CDR3 DNA: TGTGCCAGCAGCTTACCGGGACAGGCGAACTATGGCTACACCTTC; CDR3 protein: CASSLPGQANYGYTF
J gene: TRBJ2-2; V gene: TRBV5-5; D gene: TRBD1; clone size: .; CDR3 DNA: TGTGCCAGCAGCTTTAGTACAGGGGACACCGGGGAGCTGTTTTTT; CDR3 protein: CASSFSTGDTGELFF
J gene: TRBJ2-3; V gene: TRBV7-3; D gene: TRBD2; clone size: .; CDR3 DNA: TGTGCCAGCAGCCCTACTAGCGACGGCACAGATACGCAGTATTTT; CDR3 protein: CASSPTSDGTDTQYF
J gene: TRBJ2-1; V gene: TRBV6-1; D gene: .; clone size: .; CDR3 DNA: TGTGCCAGCAGTGAGGGCCCCTGGCGGCGGGTAACCTACAATGAGCAGTTCTTC; CDR3 protein: CASSEGPWRRVTYNEQFF
J gene: TRBJ1-1; V gene: TRBV5-1; D gene: .; clone size: few; CDR3 DNA: TGCGCCAGCAGCTCGGAACAGGGATTCACTGAAGCTTTCTTT; CDR3 protein: CASSSEQGFTEAFF
J gene: TRBJ2-3; V gene: TRBV11-3; D gene: TRBD2; clone size: .; CDR3 DNA: TGTGCCAGCAGACTTAGCGGGAGGGGAGATACGCAGTATTTT; CDR3 protein: CASRLSGRGDTQYF
J gene: TRBJ1-4; V gene: TRBV11-2; D gene: .; clone size: few; CDR3 DNA: TGTGCCAGCAGCTTAGGATACCGGGGAGAGAAGGGTGAAAAACTGTTTTTT; CDR3 protein: CASSLGYRGEKGEKLFF
J gene: TRBJ2-2; V gene: TRBV24-1; D gene: TRBD2; clone size: .; CDR3 DNA: TGTGCCACAAGTAGCGGGAGGAACACCGGGGAGCTGTTTTTT; CDR3 protein: CATSSGRNTGELFF
J gene: TRBJ2-1; V gene: TRBV7-3; D gene: TRBD2; clone size: few; CDR3 DNA: TGTGCCAGCAGCTTAACCCGGGGGGTTGCTTCCTACAATGAGCAGTTCTTC; CDR3 protein: CASSLTRGVASYNEQFF
J gene: TRBJ2-1; V gene: TRBV10-3; D gene: TRBD1; clone size: .; CDR3 DNA: TGTGCCATCAGTGAGTTAGACGGGACAGACAATGAGCAGTTCTTC; CDR3 protein: CAISELDGTDNEQFF